This T cell receptor (beta chain) was captured by sequencing in a study of T-cell memory formation after mild COVID-19. In the case of this clonotype: Its target is not known.

In TCRdb, the 5' RACE reads were re-called with MiXCR into one record per CDR3 protein. The profile covers about 390,000 distinct CDR3 sequences, with 16% appearing a single time and roughly 21% taken by the ten largest. Germline V CDR1 and CDR2: SGHDN, FVKESK. Germline trimming cut 4 bases from V and 4 bases from J; bases unmatched to any gene: 15. The CDR3 spans 17 residues. General study points: The finding that pre-infection memory included some responding clones suggested that cross-reactive memory joined.

This chain uses TRBV14 with TRBJ2-5; 7 bases are a match to TRBD1. The sequencing sample was made of PBMCs or a T cell subset sorted from them (not recorded which). This receptor was identified in a young man who had mild COVID-19 (a few samples of this study predate the infection). Cell type and time point are not known. The CDR3 DNA reads TGTGCCAGCAGCCGCGATAAGGGGGACAGACGGATAGAGACCCAGTACTTC. This sequence encodes CASSRDKGDRRIETQYF.